The text below deals with one T cell receptor (beta chain). What it recognizes is unknown. This sample was taken from a study of T cells after yellow fever vaccination. Study-level information: Fractions with few cells were prepared using SMART-Seq v4 Ultra Low Input.

The CDR3 extends over 15 amino acids. The V segment lost 6 bases and the J segment 2 bases; nucleotides outside the gene matches: 6. Germline V lookup: CDR1 SNHLY, CDR2 FYNNEI. 5'RACE template switching produced TCR cDNA carrying a universal primer site and UMIs. TCRdb fed the 5' RACE reads into MiXCR, producing one record per CDR3 protein. The sample has about 260,000 distinct CDR3 sequences; approximately 12% are singletons. The study, taken as a whole, reports: Once the booster was given, most primary-vaccination clones reappeared, at approximately 97% for CD4 and roughly 90% for CD8. One caveat is that FACS-sorted repertoires could contain abundant clonotypes contaminating from the bulk population.

Sequenced material: CD4+ T cells sorted from PBMCs, taken 45 days after the yellow fever booster vaccination. The clonotype originates from a young man who received the YFV17D yellow fever vaccine. The chain uses TRBV2 and TRBJ2-2; 7 bases agree with TRBD2. CDR3 amino acids: CASRGGRANTGELFF. CDR3 coding DNA: TGTGCCAGCAGGGGAGGGAGGGCCAACACCGGGGAGCTGTTTTTT.